These 5 T cell receptor beta chains were all obtained from the same sample, sequenced in a study of cytomegalovirus exposure and HLA in healthy donors. The PCR contained 60 Vbeta and 13 Jbeta primers. Clones were sequenced by immunoSEQ multiplex PCR, and TCRdb holds only the in-frame ones, with some missing. The profile shows about 170,000 clones, more than 65% of them singletons. Sequences were obtained from PBMCs. The origin of the receptors is a male donor in good health and CMV-seronegative.

This sequence joins TRBV7-7 and TRBJ2-2; a possible D gene is TRBD1 (5 bases). The V gene's germline CDR1 is SSHAT and CDR2 FNYEAQ (reference sequence). The CDR3 loop spans 17 amino acids. V was shortened by 5 bases and J by 5 bases, with 21 bases between the two germline ends. The CDR3 DNA sequence: TGTGCCAGCAGCCCCAAACGCAGGGTTGCCAAGACCGGGGAGCTGTTTTTT. Translation gives CASSPKRRVAKTGELFF.

This chain connects TRBV4-1 to TRBJ2-7; 11 nucleotides match TRBD2. Germline lookup yields CDR1 MGHRA and CDR2 YSYEKL. This CDR3 region has 14 residues. Trimming cost V 10 bases and J 3 bases; bases outside gene matches: 8. CDR3 in DNA: TGCGCCACCTCGACTAGCGGGGATGGCTACGAGCAGTACTTC. Amino acids: CATSTSGDGYEQYF.

The chain couples TRBV19 to TRBJ1-2; unclear D gene. Germline values: CDR1 LNHDA, CDR2 SQIVND (reference sequence). V was pared by 3 bases and J by 7 bases, with 6 bases between. The CDR3 totals 11 residues. The chain's CDR3 is CASSIPGGYTF. CDR3 nucleotides: TGTGCCAGTAGTATTCCGGGTGGCTACACCTTC.

The chain uses TRBV7-3 and TRBJ2-1; 7 positions match TRBD1. The junction had 4 bases not matched to a gene; V was cut back by 0 bases and J by 8 bases. The CDR3 length is 14 residues. The V gene's germline CDR1 is SGHTA and CDR2 FQGTGA. The CDR3 nucleotides read TGTGCCAGCAGCTTAACAGGGGGCGGCGATGAGCAGTTCTTC. It encodes CASSLTGGGDEQFF.

This clone was seen once. The rearrangement uses TRBV6-1 and TRBJ2-5; D remains ambiguous. The germline V gene encodes CDR1 MNHNS and CDR2 SASEGT. CDR3 length: 13 amino acids. The V end was cut by 6 bases, the J end by 4 bases, with 12 bases between. The CDR3 protein is CASRSLSLETQYF. The DNA of the CDR3 is TGTGCCAGCAGATCGTTGAGTCTAGAGACCCAGTACTTC.